The source of this TCR beta chain is a study of CD8+ T cells in alopecia areata. CDR3 size: 13 residues. Trimming removed 0 bases from V and 4 bases from J, with 7 bases in between. Germline values: CDR1 PRHDT, CDR2 FYEKMQ (reference sequence). As the sequencing template, cDNA was produced by extracting RNA and reverse transcribing it. Generated by immunoSEQ multiplex PCR, the TCRdb table keeps only in-frame clones and is missing some. The table has tens of thousands of clones, around 54% seen once; the top ten hold roughly 5.6%. The sequenced sample consisted of NKG2D-high CD8+ T cells sorted from blood. This chain links TRBV13 with TRBJ2-7; D ambiguous. The sequence was collected from a human donor with alopecia areata. The DNA for the CDR3 is TGTGCCAGCAGCTTAGGGTCCGGATACGAGCAGTACTTC. Translating it yields CASSLGSGYEQYF.